This T cell receptor beta chain was recovered during a study of cytomegalovirus exposure and HLA in healthy donors. Broader study findings: Later analysis associated a missense DCLRE1C variant with TCR beta V- and J-gene trimming.

PCR was performed using 60 Vbeta and 13 Jbeta primers. Using immunoSEQ multiplex PCR, the repertoire was profiled, and TCRdb retains in-frame clones only, with some absent. The sample records about 93,000 clones, around 78% being singletons. The CDR3 has 15 amino acids. The germline CDR1 and CDR2 sequences are MGHRA and YSYEKL. V lost 1 base and J 2 bases, leaving 12 bases between the germline ends. Concerning this clone itself: Its cognate antigen is unknown.

Sequenced material: PBMCs. This clonotype was obtained from a man aged 30-40 years in good health and CMV-seronegative. This chain uses TRBV4-1 with TRBJ2-7; D perhaps matches TRBD1 (6 bases). CDR3 region: CASSQVPTGTYEQYF. The CDR3 DNA reads as TGCGCCAGCAGCCAAGTTCCTACAGGGACCTACGAGCAGTACTTC.